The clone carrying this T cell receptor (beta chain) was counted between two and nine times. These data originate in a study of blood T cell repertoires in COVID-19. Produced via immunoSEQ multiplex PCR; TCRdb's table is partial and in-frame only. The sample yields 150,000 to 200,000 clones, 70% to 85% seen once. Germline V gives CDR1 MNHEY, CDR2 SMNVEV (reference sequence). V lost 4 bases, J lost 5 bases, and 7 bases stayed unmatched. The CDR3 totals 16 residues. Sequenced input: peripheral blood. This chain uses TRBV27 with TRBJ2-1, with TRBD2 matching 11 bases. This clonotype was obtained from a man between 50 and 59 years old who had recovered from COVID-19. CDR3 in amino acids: CASSSPGLADHNEQFF. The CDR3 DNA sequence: TGTGCCAGCAGTTCTCCGGGACTAGCGGATCACAATGAGCAGTTCTTC.